The sequence of this TCR beta chain was determined in a study of regulatory T cells in long-lasting Graves disease. The CDR3 has 20 residues. V dropped 4 bases and J dropped 5 bases, with 32 bases sitting between them. CDR1 MDHEN and CDR2 SYDVKM come from the germline V gene. This clonotype was detected ten times or more. Its antigen is not identified. Assembly of TCR beta libraries relied on iRepertoire HTBI primers together with Arm-PCR of CDR3 regions. Using its own MiXCR run on the multiplex PCR reads, TCRdb lists one record per CDR3 protein. The repertoire holds roughly 500,000 distinct CDR3 sequences, with about 22% as singletons. The study, taken as a whole, reports: Segments TRBV28, TRBJ1-2 and TRBJ2-5 showed preferential usage in persistent disease. Lower TCR diversity characterized persistent Graves' patients relative to newly diagnosed patients. Fewer public clonotypes were shared by new patients (roughly 970) than by persistent patients (2,741).

Time point specified: persistent/refractory GD, antithyroid drugs over 5 years with positive TRAb. PBMC-extracted RNA yielded the TCR library. The receptor's source is a female donor with Graves disease. The sample here was peripheral blood mononuclear cells (PBMCs), taken when the disease was refractory, from a patient treated with antithyroid drugs. The J gene is TRBJ2-5, the V gene TRBV28; D may correspond to TRBD1 or TRBD2 (5 bases each). CDR3 in amino acids: CASSSLGLGVAPQKSETQYF. CDR3 nucleotide sequence: TGTGCCAGCAGTTCCCTGGGGTTGGGGGTCGCCCCCCAAAAGTCTGAGACCCAGTACTTC. The full variable domain, completed using reference TRBV28 and TRBJ2-5, is DVKVTQSSRYLVKRTGEKVFLECVQDMDHENMFWYRQDPGLGLRLIYFSYDVKMKEKGDIPEGYSVSREKKERFSLILESASTNQTSMYLCASSSLGLGVAPQKSETQYFGPGTRLLVL.